This is a list of T cell receptor beta chains from one sample in a study of blood T cell repertoires in COVID-19. Data came from immunoSEQ multiplex PCR; TCRdb stores just in-frame clones and leaves some out. The sample contains a few hundred thousand clones, around 88% of which appear only once. The sequencing input was peripheral blood. The origin of the receptors is a man aged 25-45 years with acute or convalescent COVID-19. Each CDR3 is given with its conserved first and last residue. D genes are given only for firm matches. Some rows have no size entry. The others give once, few or many, or a class for an expanded clone.

abundance: few
v_gene: TRBV29-1
j_gene: TRBJ2-7
d_gene: .
CDR3aa: CSVARGYLDEQYF
CDR3nt: TGCAGCGTTGCCCGGGGGTATCTGGACGAGCAGTACTTC

abundance: .
v_gene: TRBV7-9
j_gene: TRBJ2-3
d_gene: TRBD2
CDR3aa: CASSLIGGRADTQYF
CDR3nt: TGTGCCAGCAGCTTAATCGGCGGGAGGGCAGATACGCAGTATTTT

abundance: .
v_gene: TRBV30
j_gene: TRBJ1-6
d_gene: .
CDR3aa: CAYERGSPLHF
CDR3nt: TGTGCCTATGAAAGAGGGTCACCCCTCCACTTT

abundance: .
v_gene: TRBV28
j_gene: TRBJ2-1
d_gene: .
CDR3aa: CASSSRGKTRLVYNEQFF
CDR3nt: TGTGCCAGCAGTTCCCGAGGGAAGACTAGACTGGTTTACAATGAGCAGTTCTTC

abundance: .
v_gene: TRBV5-8
j_gene: TRBJ2-1
d_gene: .
CDR3aa: CASSLAGLFNEQFF
CDR3nt: TGTGCCAGCAGCTTGGCCGGACTTTTCAATGAGCAGTTCTTC

abundance: once
v_gene: TRBV4-1
j_gene: TRBJ1-2
d_gene: .
CDR3aa: CASSQVLQINYGYTF
CDR3nt: TGCGCCAGCAGCCAAGTCTTACAGATTAACTATGGCTACACCTTC

abundance: .
v_gene: TRBV7-9
j_gene: TRBJ1-1
d_gene: .
CDR3aa: CASSPGVTGNTEAFF
CDR3nt: TGTGCCAGCAGCCCGGGGGTTACAGGGAACACTGAAGCTTTCTTT

abundance: .
v_gene: TRBV6-6
j_gene: TRBJ1-2
d_gene: .
CDR3aa: CASSWSYGYTF
CDR3nt: TGTGCCAGCAGTTGGAGCTATGGCTACACCTTC

abundance: .
v_gene: TRBV4-1
j_gene: TRBJ1-6
d_gene: .
CDR3aa: CASSQDAGNSYNSPLHF
CDR3nt: TGCGCCAGCAGCCAAGATGCCGGGAATAGCTATAATTCACCCCTCCACTTT

abundance: .
v_gene: TRBV28
j_gene: TRBJ1-1
d_gene: TRBD1
CDR3aa: CASSLLELSGGATEAFF
CDR3nt: TGTGCCAGCAGTTTACTGGAATTGTCAGGGGGTGCCACTGAAGCTTTCTTT

abundance: .
v_gene: TRBV28
j_gene: TRBJ2-1
d_gene: TRBD2
CDR3aa: CASRGLAGYNEQFF
CDR3nt: TGTGCCAGTAGGGGACTAGCGGGATACAATGAGCAGTTCTTC

abundance: .
v_gene: TRBV19
j_gene: TRBJ2-3
d_gene: .
CDR3aa: CASSAGSRSLYF
CDR3nt: TGTGCCAGTAGTGCCGGGAGTAGAAGTCTGTATTTT

abundance: .
v_gene: TRBV5-1
j_gene: TRBJ2-1
d_gene: TRBD2
CDR3aa: CASSLTSGDYNEQFF
CDR3nt: TGCGCCAGCAGCTTGACTAGCGGGGACTACAATGAGCAGTTCTTC

abundance: .
v_gene: TRBV6-6
j_gene: TRBJ2-6
d_gene: .
CDR3aa: CASSHNREPSGANVLTF
CDR3nt: TGTGCCAGCAGTCACAACAGGGAACCTTCTGGGGCCAACGTCCTGACTTTC

abundance: .
v_gene: TRBV19
j_gene: TRBJ1-2
d_gene: .
CDR3aa: CASSLFTRQKFNYGYTF
CDR3nt: TGTGCCAGTAGTTTATTTACCAGGCAGAAGTTTAACTATGGCTACACCTTC

abundance: once
v_gene: TRBV28
j_gene: TRBJ2-2
d_gene: .
CDR3aa: CASSSGGNPGELFF
CDR3nt: TGTGCCAGCAGTTCGGGCGGGAACCCCGGGGAGCTGTTTTTT

abundance: .
v_gene: TRBV19
j_gene: TRBJ2-2
d_gene: TRBD1
CDR3aa: CASSKGQLLTGELFF
CDR3nt: TGTGCCAGTAGTAAGGGACAGTTATTAACCGGGGAGCTGTTTTTT

abundance: .
v_gene: TRBV28
j_gene: TRBJ1-5
d_gene: .
CDR3aa: CASSAYRAPGQPQHF
CDR3nt: TGTGCCAGCAGCGCCTACCGGGCCCCGGGGCAGCCCCAGCATTTT

abundance: .
v_gene: TRBV10-2
j_gene: TRBJ2-5
d_gene: TRBD2
CDR3aa: CASGRLAGGPETQYF
CDR3nt: TGCGCCAGCGGAAGGCTAGCGGGAGGCCCAGAGACCCAGTACTTC

abundance: .
v_gene: TRBV3-1/TRBV3-2
j_gene: TRBJ2-1
d_gene: TRBD2
CDR3aa: CASSQTSGRSTSSYNEQFF
CDR3nt: TGTGCCAGCAGCCAGACTAGCGGGAGGTCTACCAGCTCCTACAATGAGCAGTTCTTC

abundance: .
v_gene: TRBV2
j_gene: TRBJ1-5
d_gene: .
CDR3aa: CATRKGAIASQPQHF
CDR3nt: TGTGCCACCCGGAAAGGGGCGATAGCTAGTCAGCCCCAGCATTTT

abundance: once
v_gene: TRBV6-5
j_gene: TRBJ2-5
d_gene: .
CDR3aa: CASRRGGGGTGTQYF
CDR3nt: TGTGCCAGCAGAAGGGGGGGAGGGGGTACAGGGACCCAGTACTTC

abundance: .
v_gene: TRBV27
j_gene: TRBJ1-5
d_gene: TRBD1
CDR3aa: CASSLKGTAPNQPQHF
CDR3nt: TGTGCCAGCAGTTTAAAAGGGACAGCTCCCAATCAGCCCCAGCATTTT

abundance: .
v_gene: TRBV30
j_gene: TRBJ2-7
d_gene: TRBD2
CDR3aa: CAWSVRLVAGGGPYEQYF
CDR3nt: TGTGCCTGGAGTGTACGATTGGTAGCGGGAGGGGGGCCCTACGAGCAGTACTTC

abundance: .
v_gene: TRBV5-6
j_gene: TRBJ1-3
d_gene: .
CDR3aa: CASSIEGPGNTIYF
CDR3nt: TGTGCCAGCAGCATAGAGGGCCCTGGAAACACCATATATTTT

abundance: .
v_gene: TRBV12-2
j_gene: TRBJ2-7
d_gene: .
CDR3aa: CASRLCSDLLYEQYF
CDR3nt: TGTGCAAGTCGCCTATGCTCGGACTTACTCTACGAGCAGTACTTC

abundance: few
v_gene: TRBV4-1
j_gene: TRBJ1-5
d_gene: TRBD1
CDR3aa: CASSLQGDAQPQHF
CDR3nt: TGCGCCAGCAGCCTTCAGGGGGATGCTCAGCCCCAGCATTTT

abundance: .
v_gene: TRBV29-1
j_gene: TRBJ1-2
d_gene: .
CDR3aa: CSVFRGARGYTF
CDR3nt: TGCAGCGTTTTCCGGGGAGCGAGGGGCTACACCTTC

abundance: once
v_gene: TRBV2
j_gene: TRBJ1-3
d_gene: TRBD1
CDR3aa: CASSEAGGRNTIYF
CDR3nt: TGTGCCAGCAGTGAGGCAGGGGGGCGAAACACCATATATTTT

abundance: .
v_gene: TRBV28
j_gene: TRBJ1-6
d_gene: TRBD1
CDR3aa: CASTTTGQVNSPLHF
CDR3nt: TGTGCCAGCACGACAACGGGACAGGTTAATTCACCCCTCCACTTT

abundance: .
v_gene: TRBV9
j_gene: TRBJ2-1
d_gene: TRBD2
CDR3aa: CASSFTTTGRLAGGPIEQFF
CDR3nt: TGTGCCAGCAGCTTTACTACGACAGGGAGGCTAGCGGGGGGGCCGATTGAGCAGTTCTTC

abundance: .
v_gene: TRBV24-1
j_gene: TRBJ1-2
d_gene: .
CDR3aa: CATSDPLAAANYGYTF
CDR3nt: TGTGCCACCAGTGATCCCTTGGCGGCGGCTAACTATGGCTACACCTTC

abundance: .
v_gene: TRBV5-1
j_gene: TRBJ1-1
d_gene: TRBD1
CDR3aa: CASSVGTANTEAFF
CDR3nt: TGCGCCAGCAGCGTTGGGACAGCTAACACTGAAGCTTTCTTT

abundance: .
v_gene: TRBV13
j_gene: TRBJ1-5
d_gene: .
CDR3aa: CASSHYRSRNQPQHF
CDR3nt: TGTGCCAGCAGCCATTATAGGTCCAGGAATCAGCCCCAGCATTTT

abundance: .
v_gene: TRBV7-9
j_gene: TRBJ2-1
d_gene: .
CDR3aa: CASSSYEGENNEQFF
CDR3nt: TGTGCCAGCAGCTCCTACGAGGGGGAAAACAATGAGCAGTTCTTC

abundance: .
v_gene: TRBV7-3
j_gene: TRBJ2-1
d_gene: .
CDR3aa: CASSLSTGLVQFF
CDR3nt: TGTGCCAGCAGCTTGTCAACAGGGCTTGTGCAGTTCTTC

abundance: .
v_gene: TRBV3-1/TRBV3-2
j_gene: TRBJ1-6
d_gene: .
CDR3aa: CASSQGQHRNNSPLHF
CDR3nt: TGTGCCAGCAGCCAAGGACAACACAGAAATAATTCACCCCTCCACTTT

abundance: .
v_gene: TRBV2
j_gene: TRBJ1-2
d_gene: .
CDR3aa: CASRIGQGSYGYTF
CDR3nt: TGTGCCAGCAGGATCGGGCAGGGGAGCTATGGCTACACCTTC

abundance: .
v_gene: TRBV24-1
j_gene: TRBJ1-5
d_gene: .
CDR3aa: CATSHQNRNQPQHF
CDR3nt: TGTGCCACCAGCCACCAGAATCGAAATCAGCCCCAGCATTTT

abundance: .
v_gene: TRBV10-1
j_gene: TRBJ2-3
d_gene: .
CDR3aa: CASTPRIGDTQYF
CDR3nt: TGCGCCAGCACCCCCAGGATTGGAGATACGCAGTATTTT

abundance: .
v_gene: TRBV23-1
j_gene: TRBJ2-1
d_gene: TRBD2
CDR3aa: CASSQRVGKVGGSYNEQFF
CDR3nt: TGCGCCAGCAGTCAAAGGGTCGGAAAGGTGGGGGGGTCCTACAATGAGCAGTTCTTC

abundance: .
v_gene: TRBV5-1
j_gene: TRBJ2-7
d_gene: TRBD2
CDR3aa: CASSLAPTSGSYEQYF
CDR3nt: TGCGCCAGCAGCTTGGCCCCGACTAGCGGATCCTACGAGCAGTACTTC

abundance: .
v_gene: TRBV6-5
j_gene: TRBJ1-1
d_gene: .
CDR3aa: CASRTQREAFF
CDR3nt: TGTGCCAGCAGAACACAACGGGAGGCTTTCTTT

abundance: .
v_gene: TRBV19
j_gene: TRBJ1-2
d_gene: .
CDR3aa: CASSTRGHGYTF
CDR3nt: TGTGCCAGTAGTACGAGAGGTCACGGCTACACCTTC

abundance: .
v_gene: TRBV19
j_gene: TRBJ2-3
d_gene: TRBD2
CDR3aa: CASSISGVTDTQYF
CDR3nt: TGTGCCAGTAGTATTAGCGGGGTGACAGATACGCAGTATTTT

abundance: .
v_gene: TRBV10-3
j_gene: TRBJ1-5
d_gene: .
CDR3aa: CAISEFRGYSNQPQHF
CDR3nt: TGTGCCATCAGTGAGTTTAGGGGATATAGCAATCAGCCCCAGCATTTT

abundance: .
v_gene: TRBV6-4
j_gene: TRBJ1-5
d_gene: .
CDR3aa: CASSDYGQLSRQPQHF
CDR3nt: TGTGCCAGCAGTGACTACGGACAGCTCTCGAGGCAGCCCCAGCATTTT

abundance: .
v_gene: TRBV30
j_gene: TRBJ1-1
d_gene: .
CDR3aa: CAWSQEANTEAFF
CDR3nt: TGTGCCTGGAGTCAAGAGGCGAACACTGAAGCTTTCTTT

abundance: .
v_gene: TRBV4-1
j_gene: TRBJ2-1
d_gene: .
CDR3aa: CASSQVFYRVYNEQFF
CDR3nt: TGCGCCAGCAGCCAAGTATTTTACAGGGTTTACAATGAGCAGTTCTTC

abundance: .
v_gene: TRBV2
j_gene: TRBJ1-1
d_gene: TRBD1
CDR3aa: CASSGHRGVTEAFF
CDR3nt: TGTGCCAGCAGTGGGCACAGGGGGGTCACTGAAGCTTTCTTT

abundance: once
v_gene: TRBV3-1/TRBV3-2
j_gene: TRBJ2-7
d_gene: TRBD2
CDR3aa: CASSQETSGRREQYF
CDR3nt: TGTGCCAGCAGCCAAGAAACTAGCGGGAGACGCGAGCAGTACTTC